These T cell receptor beta chains were read from a single sample in a study of T-cell memory formation after mild COVID-19. Via MiXCR, TCRdb re-called the 5' RACE reads, giving one row per CDR3 protein. The sample contains 210,000 or so distinct CDR3 sequences, roughly 18% of which appear only once. Sequencing was carried out using PBMCs or a T cell subset sorted from them (not recorded which). Receptors were obtained from an adult woman who had mild COVID-19 (a few samples of this study predate the infection). Cell type and time point are not known. Both conserved end residues are part of each CDR3. The D gene is left open where the match is weak. Size is omitted from some rows. Given values are once, few, many or a class for expanded clones.

CDR3: CASSQDRASWFF
DNA: TGTGCCAGCAGCCAAGATCGGGCTAGCTGGTTCTTC
D: .
J: TRBJ2-1
V: TRBV3-1
length: 12
size: few

CDR3: CATSSALSILSGKTQYF
DNA: TGTGCCACCAGCAGTGCCCTATCGATATTGTCGGGAAAGACCCAGTACTTC
D: .
J: TRBJ2-5
V: TRBV15
length: 17
size: .

CDR3: CSGRDTSYEQYF
DNA: TGCAGCGGGCGGGACACTTCCTACGAGCAGTACTTC
D: .
J: TRBJ2-7
V: TRBV29-1
length: 12
size: .

CDR3: CATSDNSGLVGETQYF
DNA: TGTGCCACCAGTGACAACTCGGGGCTAGTTGGAGAGACCCAGTACTTC
D: .
J: TRBJ2-5
V: TRBV24-1
length: 16
size: few

CDR3: CASSLDTGISDTQYF
DNA: TGTGCCAGCAGCTTAGACACAGGAATATCAGATACGCAGTATTTT
D: .
J: TRBJ2-3
V: TRBV7-2
length: 15
size: .

CDR3: CASSPQGSEETQYF
DNA: TGTGCCAGCAGTCCACAGGGGTCGGAAGAGACCCAGTACTTC
D: TRBD1
J: TRBJ2-5
V: TRBV12-3/TRBV12-4
length: 14
size: few

CDR3: CAWSRDTMNTEAFF
DNA: TGTGCCTGGAGTCGGGACACCATGAACACTGAAGCTTTCTTT
D: .
J: TRBJ1-1
V: TRBV30
length: 14
size: medium-sized

CDR3: CASSLVGGLSTEAFF
DNA: TGTGCCAGCAGCTTGGTCGGGGGGCTGAGCACTGAAGCTTTCTTT
D: .
J: TRBJ1-1
V: TRBV5-4
length: 15
size: few

CDR3: CSVEAATDTQYF
DNA: TGCAGCGTTGAAGCGGCCACAGATACGCAGTATTTT
D: .
J: TRBJ2-3
V: TRBV29-1
length: 12
size: few

CDR3: CSAGLAGNQETQYF
DNA: TGCAGTGCGGGACTAGCGGGAAACCAAGAGACCCAGTACTTC
D: TRBD2
J: TRBJ2-5
V: TRBV20-1
length: 14
size: .

CDR3: CASSPSRLTGELFF
DNA: TGTGCCAGCAGTCCCTCCCGACTAACCGGGGAGCTGTTTTTT
D: .
J: TRBJ2-2
V: TRBV12-3/TRBV12-4
length: 14
size: .

CDR3: CASRGTGGVNTEAFF
DNA: TGTGCCAGCAGGGGGACAGGGGGAGTGAACACTGAAGCTTTCTTT
D: TRBD1
J: TRBJ1-1
V: TRBV2
length: 15
size: .

CDR3: CARSLVKAAPRLF
DNA: TGTGCCAGAAGCTTGGTGAAGGCTGCCCCCCGGCTCTTC
D: .
J: TRBJ2-7
V: TRBV5-3
length: 13
size: once

CDR3: CASSQAESVANEKLFF
DNA: TGCGCCAGCAGCCAAGCGGAAAGCGTGGCAAATGAAAAACTGTTTTTT
D: .
J: TRBJ1-4
V: TRBV4-3
length: 16
size: few

CDR3: CSAGVGGLSGANVLTF
DNA: TGCAGTGCTGGAGTTGGGGGGCTATCTGGGGCCAACGTCCTGACTTTC
D: .
J: TRBJ2-6
V: TRBV20-1
length: 16
size: few

CDR3: CSAREAGSYNSPLHF
DNA: TGCAGTGCTAGAGAGGCTGGCTCCTATAATTCACCCCTCCACTTT
D: .
J: TRBJ1-6
V: TRBV20-1
length: 15
size: .

CDR3: CASSQDITSGGYEQYF
DNA: TGTGCCAGCAGCCAAGATATAACTAGCGGGGGATACGAGCAGTACTTC
D: TRBD2
J: TRBJ2-7
V: TRBV4-2
length: 16
size: .

CDR3: CASSLHEGSGTQYF
DNA: TGTGCCAGCAGTTTACACGAAGGCTCGGGGACCCAGTACTTC
D: .
J: TRBJ2-5
V: TRBV12-3/TRBV12-4
length: 14
size: .

CDR3: CASSDRDRVLAEQYF
DNA: TGTGCCAGCAGTGATCGGGACAGGGTCTTAGCCGAGCAGTACTTC
D: TRBD1
J: TRBJ2-7
V: TRBV25-1
length: 15
size: .

CDR3: CASSERGSTDTQYF
DNA: TGTGCCAGCAGTGAAAGAGGGAGCACAGATACGCAGTATTTT
D: .
J: TRBJ2-3
V: TRBV25-1
length: 14
size: few

CDR3: CASSQRGANYGYTF
DNA: TGTGCCAGCAGCCAGCGGGGAGCTAACTATGGCTACACCTTC
D: .
J: TRBJ1-2
V: TRBV3-1
length: 14
size: .

CDR3: CASSGNGAGGLQPQHF
DNA: TGTGCCAGCAGTGGCAACGGAGCAGGGGGCCTTCAGCCCCAGCATTTT
D: TRBD1
J: TRBJ1-5
V: TRBV2
length: 16
size: .

CDR3: CASSEAYSGRLYEQYF
DNA: TGTGCCAGCAGCGAAGCTTATAGCGGGAGATTATACGAGCAGTACTTC
D: TRBD2
J: TRBJ2-7
V: TRBV9
length: 16
size: .

CDR3: CASSFDRTGGDTEAFF
DNA: TGTGCCAGCAGTTTCGATCGGACAGGGGGTGACACTGAAGCTTTCTTT
D: TRBD1
J: TRBJ1-1
V: TRBV27
length: 16
size: few

CDR3: CASSLGGGSGSSYEQYF
DNA: TGTGCCAGCAGCTTAGGGGGAGGGAGCGGGAGCTCCTACGAGCAGTACTTC
D: TRBD2
J: TRBJ2-7
V: TRBV7-8
length: 17
size: few

CDR3: CATSRDETGAMGGYTF
DNA: TGTGCCACCAGCAGAGATGAGACAGGCGCCATGGGGGGCTACACCTTC
D: .
J: TRBJ1-2
V: TRBV15
length: 16
size: .

CDR3: CASRLTSGSAQYF
DNA: TGTGCCAGCAGACTAACTAGCGGGTCGGCCCAGTACTTC
D: TRBD2
J: TRBJ2-5
V: TRBV12-3/TRBV12-4
length: 13
size: .

CDR3: CASNRQFSTDTQYF
DNA: TGTGCCAGCAACAGACAGTTTAGCACAGATACGCAGTATTTT
D: .
J: TRBJ2-3
V: TRBV5-5
length: 14
size: .

CDR3: CASSQVRITGGDEQFF
DNA: TGTGCCAGCAGCCAAGTTAGAATTACAGGGGGCGATGAGCAGTTCTTC
D: TRBD1
J: TRBJ2-1
V: TRBV4-2
length: 16
size: .

CDR3: CSAKAGNYNEQFF
DNA: TGCAGTGCTAAGGCGGGGAACTACAATGAGCAGTTCTTC
D: .
J: TRBJ2-1
V: TRBV20-1
length: 13
size: many

CDR3: CAWSVRHYEQYF
DNA: TGTGCCTGGAGTGTTCGGCACTACGAGCAGTACTTC
D: .
J: TRBJ2-7
V: TRBV30
length: 12
size: few

CDR3: CSVDNAGPSYGYTF
DNA: TGCAGCGTTGATAACGCGGGGCCGAGCTATGGCTACACCTTC
D: .
J: TRBJ1-2
V: TRBV29-1
length: 14
size: few

CDR3: CSATSPGLGNQPQHF
DNA: TGCAGTGCTACCTCCCCGGGGCTGGGGAATCAGCCCCAGCATTTT
D: .
J: TRBJ1-5
V: TRBV20-1
length: 15
size: few

CDR3: CASSPPEALLVGNTIYF
DNA: TGTGCCAGCTCACCACCAGAGGCCCTCCTAGTCGGAAACACCATATATTTT
D: .
J: TRBJ1-3
V: TRBV18
length: 17
size: few

CDR3: CASSPRTSGLSSYNEQFF
DNA: TGTGCCAGCAGCCCCCGGACTAGCGGGCTCAGCTCCTACAATGAGCAGTTCTTC
D: TRBD2
J: TRBJ2-1
V: TRBV4-2
length: 18
size: few

CDR3: CASSGTGPYGYTF
DNA: TGCGCCAGCAGCGGGACAGGGCCTTATGGCTACACCTTC
D: TRBD1
J: TRBJ1-2
V: TRBV5-1
length: 13
size: many